Presented here are 5 T cell receptor beta chains from one specimen sequenced in a study of cytomegalovirus exposure and HLA in healthy donors. Researchers ran the PCR with 60 Vbeta and 13 Jbeta primers. Clones were read by immunoSEQ multiplex PCR, and TCRdb kept only the in-frame ones, dropping some. The sample has about 120,000 clones, 80% to 85% seen once. Sequenced: PBMCs. Receptors were obtained from a woman between 35 and 50 years old in good health and CMV-seronegative.

The chain carries TRBV13 and TRBJ2-7, with D possibly being TRBD2 (5 bases). Germline V gene data show CDR1 as PRHDT and CDR2 as FYEKMQ (reference sequence). The CDR3 runs 15 residues. Trimming shortened V by 5 bases and J by 2 bases, and 16 bases separated the two germline ends. This CDR3 reads CASSAGTSSTYEQYF. In nucleotides, the CDR3 is TGTGCCAGCAGCGCGGGTACATCGTCTACCTACGAGCAGTACTTC.

The rearrangement joins TRBV30 to TRBJ1-3, with 11 bases identical to TRBD1. J was trimmed by 0 bases and V by 3 bases; bases with no gene match: 7. Germline V lookup: CDR1 GTSNPN, CDR2 SVGIG (reference sequence). The CDR3 spans 17 residues. The CDR3 sequence: CAWRNRDRGSSGNTIYF. The CDR3 region has the DNA TGTGCCTGGAGGAACAGGGACAGGGGGTCCTCTGGAAACACCATATATTTT.

The genes are TRBV28 and TRBJ2-7, with 9 bases that match TRBD1. V lost 4 bases to trimming and J lost 2 bases; unmatched junction nucleotides: 12. Germline lookup yields CDR1 MDHEN and CDR2 SYDVKM. The CDR3 length is 17 residues. The CDR3 DNA sequence: TGTGCCAGCAGTTCAGGACAGGGGAATTTAGTCGCCTACGAGCAGTACTTC. This translates into CASSSGQGNLVAYEQYF.

The DNA of the CDR3 is TGCGCCAGCAGCTTGGGGACGGGAATGGGTAATGAGCAGTTCTTC. This encodes CASSLGTGMGNEQFF. The J gene is TRBJ2-1, the V gene TRBV5-1; TRBD2 might be the D (5 bases). The CDR3 runs to 15 residues. V lost 0 bases and J 7 bases, leaving 14 bases between the germline ends. Looked up from germline, CDR1 is SGHRS and CDR2 is YFSETQ.

This rearrangement joins TRBV19 to TRBJ2-7, with D unresolved. The germline V and J ends were trimmed by 1 base and 2 bases, with 12 bases remaining between them. The germline V gene encodes CDR1 LNHDA and CDR2 SQIVND (reference sequence). The CDR3 loop spans 15 amino acids. The CDR3: CASSIGGSLTYEQYF. Here the CDR3 DNA reads TGTGCCAGTAGTATAGGAGGATCCTTAACCTACGAGCAGTACTTC. The whole variable domain, filled in from reference TRBV19 and TRBJ2-7, reads DGGITQSPKYLFRKEGQNVTLSCEQNLNHDAMYWYRQDPGQGLRLIYYSQIVNDFQKGDIAEGYSVSREKKESFPLTVTSAQKNPTAFYLCASSIGGSLTYEQYFGPGTRLTVT.